This T cell receptor (beta chain) stems from a study of blood T cells in healthy people across ages. V was clipped by 10 bases and J by 6 bases; unmatched bases: 5. This CDR3 has 13 amino acids. Looked up from germline, CDR1 is SGHTA and CDR2 is FQGNSA. Then a second PCR, running roughly 7 to 11 cycles, was carried out with a sample-barcoded 5' primer and a J-beta primer mix. TCRdb passed the 5' RACE reads through MiXCR, listing each CDR3 protein once. Of 780,000 or so distinct CDR3 sequences detected, more than 55% appear once; the ten largest clones hold around 25%. Study-level results: Since the PBMCs were unsorted, naive and antigen-experienced cells could not be conclusively compared.

A note on this clonotype: Its specificity is not known.

This clonotype originated in a middle-aged man in good health. This chain uses TRBV7-2 with TRBJ2-3; 12 bases agree with TRBD2. The sample consisted of blood. For the CDR3, the DNA is TGTGCCACCCGGACTAGCGGGGCCGATACGCAGTATTTT. Encoded protein: CATRTSGADTQYF.